A single sample gave rise to the 18 T cell receptor beta chains below, sequenced in a study of shared clonotypes between healthy human individuals. Only in-frame clones appear in the TCRdb table, and some are missing; sequencing was by immunoSEQ multiplex PCR. Of approximately 2.5 million clones listed, just over 90% are singletons. The sequenced material came from naive CD4+ T cells sorted from blood. Subset indicated: CD45RA+ positively selected. The origin of the receptors is a man between 18 and 35 years old in good health.

The rearrangement links TRBV7-8 to TRBJ2-1; 11 nucleotides agree with TRBD2. Germline CDR1 is SGHVS and CDR2 is FQNEAQ. The CDR3 extends over 19 amino acids. V lost 1 base to trimming and J lost 0 bases; unmatched junction nucleotides: 8. CDR3 protein: CASSLVTSGSASSYNEQFF. The CDR3 DNA reads as TGTGCCAGCAGCTTAGTAACTAGCGGGAGTGCTAGCTCCTACAATGAGCAGTTCTTC.

This clone was seen only once. The chain is built from TRBV11-2 and TRBJ2-5; no reliable D call. Germline assignment: CDR1 SGHAT and CDR2 FQNNGV. V was cut by 2 bases and J by 4 bases, with 14 bases left in between. The CDR3 has 15 residues. DNA of the CDR3: TGTGCCAGCAGCTTATCGGCCAGCCCGGGAGAGACCCAGTACTTC. It translates to CASSLSASPGETQYF.

The rearrangement joins TRBV6-5 to TRBJ1-1; D uncertain. The V end was cut by 1 base, the J end by 1 base, with 7 bases between. Germline lookup yields CDR1 MNHEY and CDR2 SVGAGI. This CDR3 has 14 amino acids. DNA of the CDR3: TGTGCCAGCAGTTACTTACCAGGGAACACTGAAGCTTTCTTT. It specifies CASSYLPGNTEAFF.

The chain couples TRBV10-3 to TRBJ1-1; D is perhaps TRBD1 (6 bases). Trimming shortened V by 0 bases and J by 0 bases, and 8 bases separated the two germline ends. Germline-derived CDR1 and CDR2 are ENHRY and SYGVKD. The length of the CDR3 is 15 residues. The CDR3 loop reads CAISESNRVNTEAFF. The CDR3 DNA follows: TGTGCCATCAGTGAGTCAAACAGGGTGAACACTGAAGCTTTCTTT.

The V gene is TRBV21-1, the J gene TRBJ1-3; the table's TRBD1 call for D was not verified on the DNA. TRBV21-1 is a pseudogene locus. This CDR3 is 17 amino acids long. The CDR3 DNA reads TGTGCCAGCAGCAAACAGGGACAGGGGAGGACTGGAAACACCATATATTTT. The encoded protein is CASSKQGQGRTGNTIYF.

The chain uses TRBV9 and TRBJ2-1, with D possibly called TRBD1 or TRBD2 (6 bases each). Trimming cost V 7 bases and J 4 bases, with 18 bases left between them. Per germline, CDR1 SGDLS and CDR2 YYNGEE. This CDR3 has 15 residues. In DNA form, the CDR3 reads TGTGCCAGCGGACTACAGGGTGTGGGGTACAATGAGCAGTTCTTC. Translating gives CASGLQGVGYNEQFF.

This clone was counted a single time. The rearrangement uses TRBV30 and TRBJ2-4, with D possibly matching TRBD2 (6 bases). The CDR3 is 14 amino acids. The V and J ends lost 3 bases and 1 base respectively, with 10 bases between them. CDR1 GTSNPN and CDR2 SVGIG come from the germline V gene (reference sequence). The CDR3 here is CAWRQAGAKNIQYF. DNA of the CDR3: TGTGCCTGGAGACAGGCGGGGGCCAAAAACATTCAGTACTTC. The full variable domain, in which reference TRBV30 and TRBJ2-4 provide the parts outside the CDR3, is SQTIHQWPATLVQPVGSPLSLECTVEGTSNPNLYWYRQAAGRGLQLLFYSVGIGQISSEVPQNLSASRPQDRQFILSSKKLLLSDSGFYLCAWRQAGAKNIQYFGAGTRLSVL.

The gene calls are TRBV10-2 and TRBJ2-7; D is unclear. CDR1 and CDR2 (germline): WSHSY, SAAADI. CDR3 length: 14 residues. Trimming pared 6 bases from V and 0 bases from J, leaving 12 bases between. The CDR3 is CASRTRLSSYEQYF. The DNA for the CDR3 is TGCGCCAGCAGGACGAGACTGAGCTCCTACGAGCAGTACTTC.

CDR3 in DNA: TGTGCCAGCAGCCCCCGGGACAACACTGAAGCTTTCTTT. It encodes CASSPRDNTEAFF. The chain recombines TRBV5-5 with TRBJ1-1, with D maybe TRBD1 (5 bases). The CDR3 has 13 residues. Trimming stripped 4 bases from V and 2 bases from J, with 9 bases between. The germline CDR1 and CDR2 sequences are SGHKS and YYEKEE (reference sequence).

This clone was seen only once. CDR3 DNA: TGTGCCAGCAGTGCGGGGACTAGCTCCTACAATGAGCAGTTCTTC. It codes for CASSAGTSSYNEQFF. The chain combines TRBV6-4 with TRBJ2-1; 8 bases are a match to TRBD2. The CDR3 contains 15 residues. The trim removed 4 bases at V and 0 bases at J, leaving 2 bases unmatched. From germline, CDR1 is MRHNA and CDR2 SNTAGT.

The rearrangement joins TRBV7-9 to TRBJ1-4; no clear D. The CDR3 sequence is 15 residues long. Trimming took off 2 bases at V and 2 bases at J, with 9 bases between the two ends. The germline V gene encodes CDR1 SEHNR and CDR2 FQNEAQ (reference sequence). This CDR3 is CASSLRASTNEKLFF. CDR3 nucleotides: TGTGCCAGCAGCTTAAGGGCGAGTACTAATGAAAAACTGTTTTTT.

This clone was recorded once. The chain employs TRBV7-2 and TRBJ2-5; D gene uncertain. CDR3 length: 14 amino acids. Trimming removed 1 base at V and 8 bases at J, with 14 bases between. The germline gives CDR1 SGHTA, CDR2 FQGNSA. The CDR3 region has the DNA TGTGCCAGCAGCTTAGTACCCCAATTGGGTACCCAGTACTTC. Encoded protein: CASSLVPQLGTQYF.

The count of this clone is one. The chain couples TRBV5-6 to TRBJ2-5, with D tentatively TRBD2 (5 bases). The CDR3 is 15 amino acids. The germline V gene has CDR1 SGHDT and CDR2 YYEEEE. Trimming stripped 5 bases from V and 5 bases from J, with 19 bases between. The CDR3 region is CASSLGAPIAETQYF. Written as DNA, the CDR3 is TGTGCCAGCAGTCTCGGAGCGCCGATAGCGGAGACCCAGTACTTC.

This chain links TRBV7-9 with TRBJ1-4; D is unclear. The V gene lost 3 bases and the J gene lost 4 bases, with 9 bases spanning the gap. CDR3 length: 14 residues. CDR1 is SEHNR, CDR2 FQNEAQ, per germline (reference sequence). The CDR3 region is CASSFPRINEKLFF. CDR3 DNA sequence: TGTGCCAGCAGCTTCCCCAGGATTAATGAAAAACTGTTTTTT. Based on the CDR3 plus reference TRBV7-9 and TRBJ1-4, the full variable domain is DTGVSQNPRHKITKRGQNVTFRCDPISEHNRLYWYRQTLGQGPEFLTYFQNEAQLEKSRLLSDRFSAERPKGSFSTLEIQRTEQGDSAMYLCASSFPRINEKLFFGSGTQLSVL.

On this clone: At one boundary the junction diverges from the germline segment, which might be a read error. The chain employs TRBV28 and TRBJ2-5; maybe TRBD2 (6 bases). The CDR3 has 15 residues. The V gene's germline CDR1 is MDHEN and CDR2 SYDVKM. For the CDR3, the DNA is TGTGCCGGCAGTCACGGACTAATGGAGTTGGAGACCCAGTACTTC. Encoded protein: CAGSHGLMELETQYF.

This clone was seen once. Written as DNA, the CDR3 is TGTGCCAGTAGGAGGACCCTGGAAGGTAATGAGCAGTTCTTC. This encodes CASRRTLEGNEQFF. The rearrangement joins TRBV6-1 to TRBJ2-1; D possibly corresponds to TRBD2 (5 bases). This CDR3 contains 14 residues. The V end lost 9 bases, the J end lost 7 bases, and 19 bases lay between the germline ends. Germline V CDR1 and CDR2: MNHNS, SASEGT.

About this clone itself: This CDR3 is also generated by other DNA sequences in the sample. CDR3 sequence reads: CASSLGDTQYF. The CDR3 DNA sequence: TGTGCCAGCAGCTTAGGGGATACGCAGTATTTT. The chain is built from TRBV5-4 and TRBJ2-3; D gene ambiguous. The CDR3 spans 11 residues. The V gene's germline CDR1 is SGHNT and CDR2 YYREEE (reference sequence). V was clipped by 2 bases and J by 6 bases, with 4 bases between them.

J is TRBJ2-5 and V is TRBV9; TRBD2 might be the D (5 bases). Per the germline V gene, CDR1 is SGDLS and CDR2 is YYNGEE. V shed 4 bases and J shed 7 bases, with 14 bases lying between them. This CDR3 region has 13 residues. The CDR3 coding sequence is TGTGCCAGCAGCCCTAGCTTCGGCGGGACCCAGTACTTC. Translation: CASSPSFGGTQYF.